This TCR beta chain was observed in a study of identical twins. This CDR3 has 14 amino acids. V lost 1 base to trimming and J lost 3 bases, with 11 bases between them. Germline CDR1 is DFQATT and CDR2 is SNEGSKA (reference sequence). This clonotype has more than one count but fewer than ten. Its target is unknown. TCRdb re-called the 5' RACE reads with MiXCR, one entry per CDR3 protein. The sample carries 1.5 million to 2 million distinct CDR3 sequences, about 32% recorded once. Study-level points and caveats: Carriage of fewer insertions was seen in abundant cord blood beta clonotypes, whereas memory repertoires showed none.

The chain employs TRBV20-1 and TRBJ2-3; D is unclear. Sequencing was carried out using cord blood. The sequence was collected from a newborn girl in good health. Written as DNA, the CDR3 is TGCAGTGCTAGAGCCCTGGGGAAAACAGATACGCAGTATTTT. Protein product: CSARALGKTDTQYF.